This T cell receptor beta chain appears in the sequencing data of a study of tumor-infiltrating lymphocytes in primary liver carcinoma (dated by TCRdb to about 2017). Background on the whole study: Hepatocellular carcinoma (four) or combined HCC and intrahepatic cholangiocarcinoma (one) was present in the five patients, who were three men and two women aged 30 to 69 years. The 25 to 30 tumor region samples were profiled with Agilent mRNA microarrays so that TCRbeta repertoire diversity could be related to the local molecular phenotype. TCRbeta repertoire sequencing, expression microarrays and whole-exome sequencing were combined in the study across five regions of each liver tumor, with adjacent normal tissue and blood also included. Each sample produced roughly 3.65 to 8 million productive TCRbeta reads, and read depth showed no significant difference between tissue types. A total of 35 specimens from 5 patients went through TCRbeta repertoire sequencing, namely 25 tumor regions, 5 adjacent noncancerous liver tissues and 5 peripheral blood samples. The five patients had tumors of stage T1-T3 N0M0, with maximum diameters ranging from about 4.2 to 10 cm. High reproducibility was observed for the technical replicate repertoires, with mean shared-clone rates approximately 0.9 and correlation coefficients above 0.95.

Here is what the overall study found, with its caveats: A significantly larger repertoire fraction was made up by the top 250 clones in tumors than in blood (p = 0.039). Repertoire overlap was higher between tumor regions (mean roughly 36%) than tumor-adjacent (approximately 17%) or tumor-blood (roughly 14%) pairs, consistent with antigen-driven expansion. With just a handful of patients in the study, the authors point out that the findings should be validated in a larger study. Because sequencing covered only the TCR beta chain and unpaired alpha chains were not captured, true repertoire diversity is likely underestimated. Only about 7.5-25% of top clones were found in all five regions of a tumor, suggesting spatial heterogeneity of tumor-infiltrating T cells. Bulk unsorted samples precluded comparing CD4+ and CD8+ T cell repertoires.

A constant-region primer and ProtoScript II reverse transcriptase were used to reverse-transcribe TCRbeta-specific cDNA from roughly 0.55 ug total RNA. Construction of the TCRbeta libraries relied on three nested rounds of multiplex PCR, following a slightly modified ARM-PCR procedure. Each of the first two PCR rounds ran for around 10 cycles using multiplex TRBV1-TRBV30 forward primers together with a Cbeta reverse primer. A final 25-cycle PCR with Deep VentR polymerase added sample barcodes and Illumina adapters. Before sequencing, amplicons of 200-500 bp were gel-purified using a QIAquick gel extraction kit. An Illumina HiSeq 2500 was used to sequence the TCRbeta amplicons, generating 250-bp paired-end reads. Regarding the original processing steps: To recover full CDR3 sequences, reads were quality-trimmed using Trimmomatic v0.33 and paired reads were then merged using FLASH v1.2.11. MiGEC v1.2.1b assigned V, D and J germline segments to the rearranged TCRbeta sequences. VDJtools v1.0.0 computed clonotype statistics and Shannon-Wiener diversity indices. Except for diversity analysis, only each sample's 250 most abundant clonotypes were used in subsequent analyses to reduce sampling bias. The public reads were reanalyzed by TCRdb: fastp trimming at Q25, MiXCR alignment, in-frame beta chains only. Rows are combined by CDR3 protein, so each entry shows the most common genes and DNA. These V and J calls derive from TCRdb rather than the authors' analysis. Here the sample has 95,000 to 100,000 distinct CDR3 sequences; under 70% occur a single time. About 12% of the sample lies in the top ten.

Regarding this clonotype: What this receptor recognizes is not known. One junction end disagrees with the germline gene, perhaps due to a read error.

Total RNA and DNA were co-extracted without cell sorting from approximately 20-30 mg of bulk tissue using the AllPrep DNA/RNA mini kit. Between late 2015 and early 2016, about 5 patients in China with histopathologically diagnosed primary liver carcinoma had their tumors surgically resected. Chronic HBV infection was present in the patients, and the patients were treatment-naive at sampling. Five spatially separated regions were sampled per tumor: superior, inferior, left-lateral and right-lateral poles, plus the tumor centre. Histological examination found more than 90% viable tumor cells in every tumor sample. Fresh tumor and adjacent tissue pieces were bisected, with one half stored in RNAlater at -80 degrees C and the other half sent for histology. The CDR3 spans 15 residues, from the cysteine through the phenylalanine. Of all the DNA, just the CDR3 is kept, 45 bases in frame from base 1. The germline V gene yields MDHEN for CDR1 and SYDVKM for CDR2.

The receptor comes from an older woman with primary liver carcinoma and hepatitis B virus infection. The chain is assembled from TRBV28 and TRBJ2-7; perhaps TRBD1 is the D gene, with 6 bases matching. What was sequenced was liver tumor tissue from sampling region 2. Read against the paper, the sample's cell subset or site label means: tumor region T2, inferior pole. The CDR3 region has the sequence CASTISTGLGYERYF. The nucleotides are TGTGCCAGCACCATCTCCACAGGGCTAGGCTACGAGCGGTACTTC. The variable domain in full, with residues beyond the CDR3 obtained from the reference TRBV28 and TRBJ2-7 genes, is DVKVTQSSRYLVKRTGEKVFLECVQDMDHENMFWYRQDPGLGLRLIYFSYDVKMKEKGDIPEGYSVSREKKERFSLILESASTNQTSMYLCASTISTGLGYERYFGPGTRLTVT.